These 32 T cell receptor beta chains were all obtained from the same sample, sequenced in a study of tumor and adjacent non-tumor tissue in lung cancer. Three rounds of nested PCR, following a modified ARM-PCR protocol, produced the TCRbeta library. TCRdb processed the multiplex PCR reads anew with MiXCR; each CDR3 protein has one entry. The profile covers fewer than 100,000 distinct CDR3 sequences, with 76% appearing a single time and less than 25% taken by the ten largest. No cell sorting was done before RNA was extracted from the tissue. This non-tumor lung sample came from over 3 cm beyond the tumor edge. Source material: distant non-tumor lung tissue. These receptors came from a woman in her 50s with non-small cell lung cancer.

Comment on this clonotype: Being one base from a much bigger clone, this may be a read error. It is likely a read error, because the conserved phenylalanine at the end of the CDR3 is missing. The chain has TRBV24-1 and TRBJ2-7; 10 nucleotides align to TRBD2. The germline gives CDR1 KGHDR, CDR2 SFDVKD. There are 14 residues in the CDR3. V gave up 4 bases and J gave up 6 bases; unmatched junction bases: 5. The CDR3 reads CATSDSSGRLEQYL. For the CDR3, the DNA is TGTGCCACCAGTGACTCTAGCGGGAGACTCGAGCAGTACTTA.

Note on this clonotype: The missing conserved phenylalanine or tryptophan at the end of this CDR3 makes a read error likely. The gene calls are TRBV6-5 and TRBJ2-7; D is possibly TRBD2 (6 bases). CDR1 and CDR2 (germline): MNHEY, SVGAGI. The CDR3 extends over 14 amino acids. Between the trimmed V and J ends, which lost 7 bases and 1 base, there was a span of 14 bases. The CDR3 spells CASTSGRMSYEQYS. The CDR3, as DNA: TGTGCCAGCACAAGTGGGAGGATGTCCTACGAGCAGTACTCC.

This chain connects TRBV6-1 to TRBJ1-2; 10 bases match TRBD1. There are 15 residues in the CDR3. Germline trimming cut 3 bases from V and 2 bases from J; bases unmatched to any gene: 3. Germline CDR1 reads MNHNS; CDR2 reads SASEGT. The CDR3 DNA is TGTGCCAGCAGTGAGTGGACAGGGGGAAACTATGGCTACACCTTC. It codes for CASSEWTGGNYGYTF.

V usage is TRBV2 and J usage is TRBJ1-4, with D possibly TRBD1 on 5 matching bases. The CDR3 is 13 amino acids. Germline V CDR1 and CDR2: SNHLY, FYNNEI. Trimming removed 5 bases at V and 8 bases at J, with 12 bases between. The CDR3 loop reads CASSHVPGEKLFF. The CDR3 DNA reads TGTGCCAGCAGTCACGTCCCAGGGGAAAAACTGTTTTTT.

V is TRBV11-2 and J is TRBJ2-2; no reliable D call. Trimming cost V 5 bases and J 0 bases, with 13 bases left between them. Per the germline V gene, CDR1 is SGHAT and CDR2 is FQNNGV. The CDR3 has 16 residues. The CDR3 spells CASSPLMDANTGELFF. The CDR3 bases are TGTGCCAGCAGCCCTCTGATGGACGCGAACACCGGGGAGCTGTTTTTT. Complete variable domain (other parts from reference TRBV11-2 and TRBJ2-2): EAGVAQSPRYKIIEKRQSVAFWCNPISGHATLYWYQQILGQGPKLLIQFQNNGVVDDSQLPKDRFSAERLKGVDSTLKIQPAKLEDSAVYLCASSPLMDANTGELFFGEGSRLTVL.

In its sample, this clonotype was seen many times. CDR3 protein: CSAPGTGGTEAFF. CDR3 DNA: TGCAGTGCTCCCGGGACAGGAGGCACTGAAGCTTTCTTT. The V call is TRBV20-1, the J call TRBJ1-1; 8 bases align to TRBD1. The germline CDR1 and CDR2 sequences are DFQATT and SNEGSKA (reference sequence). The CDR3 sequence is 13 residues long. Unmatched junction bases numbered 6, after V lost 5 bases and J lost 4 bases.

This chain connects TRBV4-2 to TRBJ2-3; 10 bases match TRBD2. Per germline, CDR1 LGHNA and CDR2 YNFKEQ. The CDR3 is 18 residues long. In DNA, the CDR3 is TGTGCAAGGAGCCAAGAAGGATTCTTACTAGCGGGAACAGATACGCAGTATTTT. Its protein product is CARSQEGFLLAGTDTQYF.

The count of this clonotype is one. As the CDR3 is not closed by the conserved phenylalanine or tryptophan, this likely results from a read error. Because the CDR3's place on the DNA is in doubt, the DNA is left out and the CDR3 is given as listed by TCRdb. The gene calls are TRBV6-2 or TRBV6-3 and TRBJ2-1; the DNA was not used to check the table's D call, TRBD1. Germline lookup yields CDR1 MNHEY and CDR2 SVGEGT. 13 amino acids form the CDR3, both terminal residues included. The CDR3 sequence: CANSLAPYNEQVS.

A word on this clonotype: Since the CDR3 does not end with the conserved phenylalanine or tryptophan, this likely comes from a read error. The chain links TRBV6-1 to TRBJ2-7; possibly TRBD2 for D (5 bases). The CDR3 is 18 amino acids. Trimming took 5 bases from V and 0 from J, leaving 23 bases between them. CDR1 MNHNS and CDR2 SASEGT come from the germline V gene. The CDR3 region has the DNA TGTGCCAGCAGTCCATTAACTCCGGGATCGCTAAGCTCCTACGAGCAGTACTTA. Translated: CASSPLTPGSLSSYEQYL.

Turning to this clonotype: An end of the junction differs from the germline gene, which may be a read error. The rearrangement links TRBV11-2 to TRBJ2-3; D call uncertain. Germline CDR1 SGHAT, CDR2 FQNNGV. The CDR3 has 15 amino acids. The CDR3 nucleotides read TGTACCAGCAGCTTAGGTTCATTTAGCACAGATACGCAATATTTT. Translating gives CTSSLGSFSTDTQYF.

Concerning this clonotype itself: Sequence at one end of the junction differs from germline and may be a read error. The gene calls are TRBV10-3 and TRBJ2-3, with D tentatively TRBD1 (7 bases). This CDR3 region has 16 residues. The germline gives CDR1 ENHRY, CDR2 SYGVKD. Written as DNA, the CDR3 is TGCCCCATCAGTGAGGGGGGACAGCCGGTCGCAGATACGCAGTATTTT. It yields the protein CPISEGGQPVADTQYF.

The rearrangement joins TRBV6-6 to TRBJ2-3; D gene uncertain. The CDR3 runs 15 residues. The germline V gene encodes CDR1 MNHNY and CDR2 SVGAGI (reference sequence). The V end was cut by 0 bases, the J end by 10 bases, with 17 bases between. The CDR3 bases are TGTGCCAGCAGTTACTCTCCGACTGTCGGGCATGCGCAGTATTTT. Translating it yields CASSYSPTVGHAQYF.

This clonotype was recorded once. This clone may be a read error of a much larger clone one base away. CDR3 amino acids: CASSMTMWEPPNEQYF. The DNA for the CDR3 is TGTGCCAGCAGCATGACTATGTGGGAGCCTCCTAACGAGCAGTACTTC. This chain joins TRBV5-4 and TRBJ2-7, with D perhaps matching TRBD2 (5 bases). CDR3 length equals 16 residues. Trimming cost V 4 bases and J 5 bases, with 22 bases left between them. Germline CDR1 reads SGHNT; CDR2 reads YYREEE (reference sequence).

Comments on this clonotype: Relative to the germline gene, one junction end is altered; a read error may explain this. This rearrangement joins TRBV7-9 to TRBJ2-7; possibly TRBD1 or TRBD2 for D (5 bases each). Germline V gene data show CDR1 as SEHNR and CDR2 as FQNEAQ (reference sequence). This CDR3 spans 14 amino acids. The CDR3: CVSILVGTLDEQYF. In DNA, the CDR3 is TGTGTCAGCATCTTAGTTGGGACGCTCGACGAGCAGTACTTC.

Comments on this clonotype: No conserved phenylalanine or tryptophan ends this CDR3, so it is likely a read error. The V and J genes are TRBV24-1 and TRBJ2-1, with TRBD2 matching over 9 bases. The CDR3 extends over 16 amino acids. In germline, CDR1 is KGHDR, CDR2 SFDVKD. The CDR3, as DNA: TGTGGCACTAGTGATCCCAGGGGCGGGAGGGACAATGAGCAGTTCTCC. Its translation is CGTSDPRGGRDNEQFS.

The J gene is TRBJ2-7, the V gene TRBV20-1; 12 nucleotides agree with TRBD1. Per germline, CDR1 DFQATT and CDR2 SNEGSKA (reference sequence). This CDR3 comprises 15 residues. Trimming took 6 bases from V and 6 from J; bases not matched to a gene: 12. CDR3 nucleotides: TGCAGTGCGGCCGGGACAGGGGGCTTCTTGGGCGAGCAGTACTTC. Translation: CSAAGTGGFLGEQYF.

This clonotype was found a few times. Just one base apart from a much larger clone, this may be a read error. The chain links TRBV28 to TRBJ2-2, with D possibly TRBD2 on 5 matching bases. The germline CDR1 and CDR2 sequences are MDHEN and SYDVKM. This CDR3 region has 16 residues. CDR3 nucleotides: TGTGCCAGCAGCCCTATTCGGGTGGCGAACACCGGGAAGCTGTTTTTT. As protein: CASSPIRVANTGKLFF.

V gene TRBV29-1 combines with J gene TRBJ1-3; 7 bases map to TRBD1. CDR3 length: 16 residues. Germline CDR1 SQVTM, CDR2 ANQGSEA. With 5 bases clipped from V and 3 bases from J, the junction kept 13 bases outside the gene matches. The CDR3 region has the DNA TGCAGCGTTATAAGCTCAGGCAGGGACAGTGGAAACACCATATATTTT. It specifies CSVISSGRDSGNTIYF.

Of note for this clonotype: Compared with germline, one end of the junction differs, possibly owing to a read error. The J gene is TRBJ2-3, the V gene TRBV11-2; D is tentatively TRBD1 or TRBD2 (5 bases each). CDR1 and CDR2 from the germline V gene are SGHAT and FQNNGV. This CDR3 contains 15 residues. The CDR3 sequence is CASSLYGASTNTLYF. In DNA form, the CDR3 reads TGTGCCAGCAGCTTATACGGGGCTAGCACAAACACGCTGTATTTT. Together with reference TRBV11-2 and TRBJ2-3, the CDR3 gives the full variable domain: EAGVAQSPRYKIIEKRQSVAFWCNPISGHATLYWYQQILGQGPKLLIQFQNNGVVDDSQLPKDRFSAERLKGVDSTLKIQPAKLEDSAVYLCASSLYGASTNTLYFGPGTRLTVL.

Ten or more counts support this clonotype. The chain employs TRBV28 and TRBJ2-7; D is ambiguous. V was cut by 2 bases and J by 9 bases, with 14 bases left in between. The CDR3 is 13 amino acids. CDR1 and CDR2 (germline): MDHEN, SYDVKM. The CDR3, as DNA: TGTGCCAGCAGTTTAGTAAGAGAGTCAGGGCAGTACTTC. This encodes CASSLVRESGQYF.

Concerning this clonotype: This likely comes from a read error, as the CDR3 has no conserved phenylalanine or tryptophan at its end. The DNA is left out, because the CDR3 cannot be placed on it with certainty; the CDR3 is given as TCRdb lists it. The V gene is TRBV12-3 or TRBV12-4, the J gene TRBJ1-2. The CDR3 has 11 residues if both end residues are counted. Here the CDR3 reads CASSIGVTHTL.

Worth noting for this clonotype: A much larger clone lies one base from this, so it may be a read error. The V call is TRBV28, the J call TRBJ2-3, with a tentative D call TRBD1 (5 bases). The tail of the sequence fits TRBJ1-5 better, so the J call may be wrong. Germline V gives CDR1 MDHEN, CDR2 SYDVKM. The CDR3 spans 16 residues. CDR3 residues: CASSLSLAAATDTQHF. In nucleotides, the CDR3 is TGTGCCAGCAGTTTGAGCCTAGCAGCTGCGACAGATACGCAGCATTTT.

The V and J genes are TRBV29-1 and TRBJ2-1; D perhaps matches TRBD2 (5 bases). In germline, CDR1 is SQVTM, CDR2 ANQGSEA. This CDR3 comprises 15 residues. Trimming took 3 bases from V and 6 from J, leaving 18 bases between them. DNA for the CDR3: TGCAGCGTTGAGCCTAGCTGGAGGACCTGCAATGAGCAGTTCTTC. Amino acid sequence: CSVEPSWRTCNEQFF.

With regard to this clonotype: Compared with germline, one end of the junction differs, possibly owing to a read error. This sequence joins TRBV6-1 and TRBJ2-1, with D tentatively TRBD2 (6 bases). Looked up from germline, CDR1 is MNHNS and CDR2 is SASEGT. This CDR3 has 16 amino acids. The CDR3 protein is CVSVWWRASSGSEQFF. In DNA form, the CDR3 reads TGTGTCAGCGTCTGGTGGAGGGCCTCTTCCGGGAGTGAGCAGTTCTTC.

In regard to this clonotype: Since a much larger clone is just one base distant, this may be a read error. The final CDR3 position lacks the conserved phenylalanine or tryptophan, pointing to a likely read error. The chain has TRBV7-9 and TRBJ2-3; D assignment may be TRBD1 or TRBD2 (5 bases each). Germline-derived CDR1 and CDR2 are SEHNR and FQNEAQ (reference sequence). The CDR3 runs 15 residues. The germline V and J ends were trimmed by 3 bases and 3 bases, with 13 bases remaining between them. CDR3 protein: CASSFGASGTDTQYL. In nucleotides, the CDR3 is TGTGCCAGCAGCTTCGGGGCCTCCGGTACAGATACGCAGTATTTG.

Details on this clonotype: One base away lies a much larger clone, so this may be a sequencing read error. This chain links TRBV13 with TRBJ2-2, with D possibly being TRBD2 (6 bases). CDR1 PRHDT and CDR2 FYEKMQ come from the germline V gene (reference sequence). The V end was cut by 5 bases, the J end by 3 bases, with 13 bases between. There are 15 residues in the CDR3. The CDR3 nucleotides read TGTGCCAGCAGCCCCGGAGAGCGGGACACCGGGGAGCTGTTTTTT. Its translation: CASSPGERDTGELFF.

With respect to this clonotype: In this CDR3 the conserved last residue, phenylalanine or tryptophan, is missing, so a read error is likely. V usage is TRBV4-2 and J usage is TRBJ1-5; D is ambiguous. There are 15 residues in the CDR3. Looked up from germline, CDR1 is LGHNA and CDR2 is YNFKEQ. The CDR3: CASSQDLTSNQLQHL. Written as DNA, the CDR3 is TGTGCCAGCAGCCAAGACCTTACTAGCAATCAGCTCCAGCATCTT.

With regard to this clonotype: One base away lies a much larger clone, so this may be a sequencing read error. The gene calls are TRBV5-1 and TRBJ2-2; 10 bases fit TRBD1. Germline assignment: CDR1 SGHRS and CDR2 YFSETQ. The CDR3 runs 16 residues. The CDR3 DNA is TGCTCCAGCAGCCTAGGGACAGGGGTTTTTACCGGGGAGCTGTTTTTT. Amino acid sequence: CSSSLGTGVFTGELFF.

On this clonotype: One end of the junction is discordant with germline, which a read error may explain. CDR3 sequence: CDSSQTPQGRNQPQHF. For the CDR3, the DNA is TGCGACAGCAGCCAAACTCCGCAAGGACGTAATCAGCCCCAGCATTTT. The chain is built from TRBV4-1 and TRBJ1-5, with D hard to call. CDR3 length: 16 residues. Per the germline V gene, CDR1 is MGHRA and CDR2 is YSYEKL.

The gene calls are TRBV18 and TRBJ2-2, with D unresolved. The CDR3 runs to 15 residues. Germline lookup yields CDR1 KGHSH and CDR2 LQKENI. V was clipped by 4 bases and J by 2 bases, with 11 bases between them. The CDR3 reads CASSLDRHNTGELFF. The DNA of the CDR3 is TGTGCCAGCTCACTTGACCGGCATAACACCGGGGAGCTGTTTTTT.

As concerns this clonotype: An end of the junction differs from the germline gene, which may be a read error. The chain has TRBV20-1 and TRBJ1-3; the match to TRBD1 covers 7 bases. Per germline, CDR1 DFQATT and CDR2 SNEGSKA (reference sequence). This CDR3 contains 15 residues. The CDR3 DNA follows: TGCAGTACTAGACCCCCGGGACAGACTGGAAACACCATATATTTT. Encoded protein: CSTRPPGQTGNTIYF.

At least ten counts were recorded for this clonotype. The rearrangement joins TRBV6-1 to TRBJ2-1; maybe TRBD1 (5 bases). CDR3 length: 17 amino acids. Germline V gene lookup returns CDR1 MNHNS and CDR2 SASEGT. Deletions cut 7 bases from V and 5 bases from J, with 24 bases between. CDR3 sequence (DNA): TGTGCCAGCATCCAGGTTACAGGCCATCAACTCGACAATGAGCAGTTCTTC. Residues: CASIQVTGHQLDNEQFF.